This is a list of T cell receptor beta chains from one sample in a study of blood T cell repertoires in COVID-19. Assay used: immunoSEQ multiplex PCR; TCRdb lists only in-frame clones, some missing. The sample lists approximately 470,000 clones, roughly 90% seen once, with under 0.75% in the top ten. Specimen: PBMCs or T cells enriched from blood (not recorded which). The receptors were sampled from a young woman who had recovered from COVID-19. The CDR3 runs from the conserved cysteine through the conserved F or W. The D gene is left open where the match is weak. Some rows have no size entry. The others give once, few or many, or a class for an expanded clone.

abundance,j_gene,d_gene,v_gene,CDR3aa,CDR3nt
-,TRBJ1-2,-,TRBV2,CASSEGATDYGYTF,TGTGCCAGCAGTGAGGGGGCTACGGACTATGGCTACACCTTC
-,TRBJ1-5,-,TRBV12-3/TRBV12-4,CASSLGAGQPQHF,TGTGCCAGCAGTTTGGGGGCAGGTCAGCCCCAGCATTTT
-,TRBJ1-2,TRBD1,TRBV19,CASSPGQGRSYTF,TGTGCCAGTAGTCCGGGACAGGGTCGGAGCTACACCTTC
-,TRBJ2-2,TRBD1,TRBV5-4,CASSAGGRTGDTGELFF,TGTGCCAGCAGCGCCGGGGGAAGGACAGGGGACACCGGGGAGCTGTTTTTT
-,TRBJ2-7,TRBD2,TRBV5-1,CASSPLAGGAYEQYF,TGCGCCAGCAGTCCACTAGCGGGGGGGGCCTACGAGCAGTACTTC
-,TRBJ2-4,-,TRBV6-1,CASSEGPENIQYF,TGTGCCAGCAGTGAAGGGCCAGAAAACATTCAGTACTTC
-,TRBJ1-2,-,TRBV11-2,CASSPLPEGNYGYTF,TGTGCCAGCAGCCCCCTCCCGGAGGGCAACTATGGCTACACCTTC
-,TRBJ1-4,-,TRBV5-1,CASSEEGRGGEKLFF,TGCGCCAGCAGCGAGGAAGGCAGGGGTGGTGAAAAACTGTTTTTT
once,TRBJ2-5,TRBD2,TRBV28,CASSPSGGKEGETQYF,TGTGCCAGCAGTCCATCGGGGGGGAAGGAAGGAGAGACCCAGTACTTC
-,TRBJ2-7,TRBD2,TRBV3-1/TRBV3-2,CASSSTTSGGSHEQYF,TGTGCCAGCAGCTCAACGACTAGCGGGGGTTCCCACGAGCAGTACTTC
-,TRBJ2-5,TRBD1,TRBV30,CAWSPGTGKETQYF,TGTGCCTGGAGTCCCGGGACAGGGAAAGAGACCCAGTACTTC
-,TRBJ2-5,-,TRBV2,CASSEGQTYQETQYF,TGTGCCAGCAGTGAAGGACAGACGTACCAAGAGACCCAGTACTTC
-,TRBJ1-1,-,TRBV6-6,CASKNRLNTEAFF,TGTGCCAGCAAGAACAGGTTGAACACTGAAGCTTTCTTT
-,TRBJ1-1,-,TRBV2,CASRPGWNTEAFF,TGTGCCAGCAGACCGGGGTGGAACACTGAAGCTTTCTTT
-,TRBJ1-1,-,TRBV5-1,CASSLGRDTEAFF,TGCGCCAGCAGCTTGGGGAGGGACACTGAAGCTTTCTTT
-,TRBJ1-2,-,TRBV30,CACLGEGEDGYTF,TGTGCCTGCCTTGGGGAAGGGGAGGATGGCTACACCTTC
-,TRBJ1-1,-,TRBV9,CASSVGRGNTEAFF,TGTGCCAGCAGCGTAGGGCGGGGGAACACTGAAGCTTTCTTT
-,TRBJ1-2,TRBD1,TRBV2,CASLRDRTNYGYTF,TGTGCCAGTCTACGGGACAGGACCAACTATGGCTACACCTTC
-,TRBJ2-3,TRBD1,TRBV25-1,CASGTGSIGTDTQYF,TGTGCCAGCGGGACAGGGTCCATAGGCACAGATACGCAGTATTTT
-,TRBJ1-2,-,TRBV19,CASSISQSYGYTF,TGTGCCAGTAGTATTTCCCAATCCTATGGCTACACCTTC
-,TRBJ2-2,TRBD1,TRBV7-6,CASSLAGTEAGELFF,TGTGCCAGCAGCTTAGCGGGGACAGAGGCCGGGGAGCTGTTTTTT
-,TRBJ1-2,-,TRBV12-3/TRBV12-4,CASSGGYGYTF,TGTGCCAGCTCCGGGGGATATGGCTACACCTTC
-,TRBJ1-6,-,TRBV16,CASSQSRGGENSPLHF,TGTGCCAGCAGCCAATCCCGGGGTGGGGAAAATTCACCCCTCCACTTT
-,TRBJ2-1,TRBD2,TRBV5-1,CASSLGLAGINEQFF,TGCGCCAGCAGCCTCGGACTAGCGGGGATTAATGAGCAGTTCTTC
-,TRBJ2-7,TRBD2,TRBV5-1,CASSESLAGGYEQYF,TGCGCCAGCAGCGAGTCCCTAGCGGGGGGTTACGAGCAGTACTTC
-,TRBJ1-5,TRBD1,TRBV6-2/TRBV6-3,CASSFRQGARNQPQHF,TGTGCCAGCAGTTTCCGACAGGGGGCGCGGAATCAGCCCCAGCATTTT
-,TRBJ1-2,-,TRBV5-8,CASSLASGSRGYTF,TGTGCCAGCAGCTTGGCCTCCGGGTCTCGGGGCTACACCTTC
-,TRBJ1-2,-,TRBV7-8,CASSPAGQNGYTF,TGTGCCAGCAGCCCAGCTGGACAGAATGGCTACACCTTC
-,TRBJ2-5,TRBD2,TRBV6-5,CASRYRLAGLQETQYF,TGTGCCAGCAGGTACAGACTAGCGGGCCTTCAAGAGACCCAGTACTTC
-,TRBJ1-1,-,TRBV12-3/TRBV12-4,CASRTRQATEAFF,TGTGCCAGCAGGACGAGACAGGCAACTGAAGCTTTCTTT
-,TRBJ2-3,TRBD1,TRBV10-3,CASGWTGTADTQYF,TGTGCCTCGGGTTGGACAGGGACCGCAGATACGCAGTATTTT
-,TRBJ1-2,TRBD1,TRBV7-6,CASSLALVGQDDGYTF,TGTGCCAGCAGCTTAGCGCTCGTCGGACAGGACGATGGCTACACCTTC
-,TRBJ1-5,-,TRBV2,CASSLVGRAGNQPQHF,TGTGCCAGCAGTTTAGTCGGCAGGGCGGGCAATCAGCCCCAGCATTTT
-,TRBJ1-2,-,TRBV6-1,CASSESFPNYGYTF,TGTGCCAGCAGTGAGAGTTTTCCCAACTATGGCTACACCTTC
once,TRBJ2-7,TRBD1,TRBV7-2,CASSLPGQAPYEQYF,TGTGCCAGCAGCCTGCCGGGACAGGCGCCCTACGAGCAGTACTTC
-,TRBJ2-5,-,TRBV27,CAIPARQETQYF,TGTGCCATACCGGCCAGGCAAGAGACCCAGTACTTC
-,TRBJ1-5,TRBD1,TRBV30,CAWGTGYGVEPQHF,TGTGCCTGGGGGACAGGATATGGGGTAGAGCCCCAGCATTTT
-,TRBJ2-2,TRBD1,TRBV7-9,CASSSRPGTGMKGELFF,TGTGCCAGCAGCTCCCGCCCCGGGACAGGGATGAAGGGGGAGCTGTTTTTT
few,TRBJ1-1,TRBD1,TRBV28,CASSWEGDRGFLF,TGTGCCAGCAGTTGGGAGGGGGACAGGGGGTTTTTATTT
-,TRBJ1-5,-,TRBV4-1,CASSQAGSNQPQHF,TGCGCCAGCAGCCAAGCAGGTAGCAATCAGCCCCAGCATTTT
-,TRBJ2-7,-,TRBV11-2,CASSLEQGLEQYF,TGTGCCAGCAGCTTAGAACAGGGCCTCGAGCAGTACTTC
-,TRBJ1-1,TRBD1,TRBV5-6,CASSTWDRENTEAFF,TGTGCCAGCAGCACCTGGGACAGGGAGAACACTGAAGCTTTCTTT
few,TRBJ2-2,-,TRBV14,CASSPPGTLATGELFF,TGTGCCAGCAGCCCGCCCGGGACACTTGCCACCGGGGAGCTGTTTTTT
-,TRBJ2-7,TRBD2,TRBV3-1/TRBV3-2,CASSQGTSLYEQYF,TGTGCCAGCAGCCAAGGGACTAGCTTATACGAGCAGTACTTC
-,TRBJ1-4,TRBD1,TRBV3-1/TRBV3-2,CASSPGQGTEKLFF,TGTGCCAGCAGCCCGGGACAGGGGACTGAAAAACTGTTTTTT
-,TRBJ1-2,TRBD1,TRBV3-1/TRBV3-2,CASSYTGDGYTF,TGTGCCAGCAGCTACACAGGGGATGGCTACACCTTC
-,TRBJ1-6,-,TRBV7-6,CASSLGGGSPLHF,TGTGCCAGCAGCTTAGGAGGCGGTTCACCCCTCCACTTT
-,TRBJ2-3,-,TRBV7-3,CASSSSGTDTQYF,TGTGCCAGCAGCTCGAGTGGCACAGATACGCAGTATTTT
-,TRBJ1-1,TRBD1,TRBV5-1,CASSWTGEDTEAFF,TGCGCCAGCAGCTGGACAGGGGAGGACACTGAAGCTTTCTTT
-,TRBJ2-7,-,TRBV30,CACFSLRQGKDYEQYF,TGTGCCTGCTTCTCCCTGCGCCAGGGGAAAGACTACGAGCAGTACTTC
-,TRBJ2-2,TRBD1,TRBV6-5,CASSYSTGVNTGELFF,TGTGCCAGCAGTTACTCGACAGGGGTTAACACCGGGGAGCTGTTTTTT
-,TRBJ1-5,-,TRBV6-5,CASEPISNQPQHF,TGTGCCAGCGAACCTATTAGCAATCAGCCCCAGCATTTT
-,TRBJ1-2,TRBD1,TRBV2,CASSGGQTYGYTF,TGTGCCAGCAGTGGGGGACAGACCTATGGCTACACCTTC
-,TRBJ1-2,-,TRBV27,CASRQTGFGYGYTF,TGTGCCAGCAGACAAACAGGGTTCGGCTATGGCTACACCTTC
-,TRBJ1-2,-,TRBV21-1,CASSKGNEGQVNSNYGYTF,TGTGCCAGCAGCAAAGGGAATGAAGGACAGGTTAATTCCAACTATGGCTACACCTTC
-,TRBJ1-6,-,TRBV5-8,CASSPRIKSGGASPLHF,TGTGCCAGCAGCCCCCGAATCAAATCGGGGGGCGCCTCACCCCTCCACTTT
-,TRBJ1-2,TRBD1,TRBV9,CASSPGTAENYGYTF,TGTGCCAGCAGTCCGGGGACAGCCGAAAACTATGGCTACACCTTC
-,TRBJ2-7,TRBD2,TRBV28,CASLAGGLGHYEQYF,TGTGCCAGCCTCGCGGGAGGGTTGGGGCACTACGAGCAGTACTTC
-,TRBJ2-2,TRBD2,TRBV5-1,CASSGKRGSGELFF,TGCGCCAGCAGCGGGAAGCGGGGGAGCGGGGAGCTGTTTTTT